A single T cell receptor (beta chain) is shown here with its context. Antigen: not known. This sample is drawn from a study of T cell responses to AZD1222 COVID-19 vaccine. Study summary: Investigators merged groups given second doses at roughly 4 or roughly 12 weeks. Findings of the study overall: Every sample of the repertoires postdated the peak T cell response. Females made up more of the donors, who were largely white British, and clonal diversity may have come out too low.

Sequencing was performed with immunoSEQ multiplex PCR; in TCRdb, only in-frame clones are kept and a portion is missing. The data show roughly 160,000 clones, about 92% seen once. The CDR3 is 15 residues long. Trimming at V came to 4 bases and at J to 5 bases, leaving 6 bases not matched to a gene. Germline V gives CDR1 ENHRY, CDR2 SYGVKD. The sequence came from an adult in good health. This rearrangement joins TRBV10-3 to TRBJ2-1; 9 nucleotides line up with TRBD1. Sample: peripheral blood, taken on day 0 of AZD1222 vaccination. CDR3 loop: CAISGNRGPDNEQFF. In DNA form, the CDR3 reads TGTGCCATCAGTGGGAACAGGGGGCCCGACAATGAGCAGTTCTTC.